These 16 T cell receptor beta chains share one sample of origin, sequenced in a study of blood T cell repertoires in COVID-19. Clones were sequenced by immunoSEQ multiplex PCR, and TCRdb holds only the in-frame ones, with some missing. The data show fewer than 250,000 clones, around 81% seen once. Sequencing was done on a sample of peripheral blood. These receptor sequences come from a woman in her fifties or sixties with active or convalescent COVID-19.

The chain carries TRBV9 and TRBJ1-6, with unresolved D. V gave up 2 bases and J gave up 1 base, with 7 bases separating them. Germline V gene lookup returns CDR1 SGDLS and CDR2 YYNGEE. CDR3 length: 15 residues. CDR3 sequence: CASSVSLSYNSPLHF. CDR3 coding DNA: TGTGCCAGCAGCGTTAGCCTTTCCTATAATTCACCCCTCCACTTT. Full variable domain (missing parts from reference TRBV9 and TRBJ1-6): DSGVTQTPKHLITATGQRVTLRCSPRSGDLSVYWYQQSLDQGLQFLIQYYNGEERAKGNILERFSAQQFPDLHSELNLSSLELGDSALYFCASSVSLSYNSPLHFGNGTRLTVT.

This chain connects TRBV6-1 to TRBJ2-3; TRBD2 aligns across 7 bases. Trimming at V came to 3 bases and at J to 6 bases, leaving 0 bases not matched to a gene. Germline values: CDR1 MNHNS, CDR2 SASEGT. The CDR3 extends over 12 amino acids. CDR3 region: CASSEGGDTQYF. In DNA, the CDR3 is TGTGCCAGCAGTGAGGGGGGGGATACGCAGTATTTT.

V is TRBV11-3 and J is TRBJ1-1, with D possibly matching TRBD1 (6 bases). V was trimmed by 5 bases and J by 1 base, leaving 14 bases between them. CDR3 length: 15 amino acids. Germline V gene data show CDR1 as SGHNT and CDR2 as YENEEA. This CDR3 is CASSPAAGANTEAFF. The CDR3 nucleotides read TGTGCCAGCAGCCCTGCGGCAGGGGCGAACACTGAAGCTTTCTTT.

Here the CDR3 DNA reads TGTGCCAGTATTGGACAGGGGGCAGGGTACCAGCATTTT. Amino acid sequence: CASIGQGAGYQHF. The rearrangement uses TRBV19 and TRBJ1-5, with TRBD1 matching over 11 bases. The CDR3 has 13 amino acids. CDR1 is LNHDA and CDR2 is SQIVND in the germline V gene (reference sequence). With 7 bases clipped from V and 12 bases from J, the junction kept 8 bases outside the gene matches.

The chain links TRBV2 to TRBJ2-5, with 10 bases that match TRBD2. Germline assignment: CDR1 SNHLY and CDR2 FYNNEI. This CDR3 region has 15 residues. J lost 2 bases, V lost 8 bases, and 8 bases had no gene match. DNA for the CDR3: TGTGCCAGCCGCCGGGAGCGGGGGGGGCAAGAGACCCAGTACTTC. Encoded protein: CASRRERGGQETQYF. The full variable domain, its missing parts supplied by reference TRBV2 and TRBJ2-5, is EPEVTQTPSHQVTQMGQEVILRCVPISNHLYFYWYRQILGQKVEFLVSFYNNEISEKSEIFDDQFSVERPDGSNFTLKIRSTKLEDSAMYFCASRRERGGQETQYFGPGTRLLVL.

The gene calls are TRBV3-1 (or the pseudogene TRBV3-2) and TRBJ1-5; the D is unclear. CDR3 length: 14 amino acids. V gave up 3 bases and J gave up 2 bases, with 8 bases separating them. Looked up from germline, CDR1 is LGHDT and CDR2 is YNNKEL (reference sequence). Here the CDR3 DNA reads TGTGCCAGCAGCCACACGCAGGGCAATCAGCCCCAGCATTTT. Residues: CASSHTQGNQPQHF.

This clone appeared a few times. V and J are TRBV10-3 and TRBJ2-7; 9 bases align to TRBD1. The CDR3 totals 14 residues. V was pared by 10 bases and J by 6 bases, with 13 bases of the junction left unmatched. Germline lookup yields CDR1 ENHRY and CDR2 SYGVKD. The CDR3 sequence: CATTGTGTFSEQYF. Written as DNA, the CDR3 is TGTGCCACCACCGGGACAGGGACTTTCTCCGAGCAGTACTTC.

This clone was detected a few times. The chain carries TRBV2 and TRBJ2-5; TRBD2 might be the D (6 bases). V gave up 1 base and J gave up 0 bases, with 12 bases separating them. CDR1 and CDR2 (germline): SNHLY, FYNNEI. This CDR3 contains 16 residues. CDR3 DNA: TGTGCCAGCAGTGAAGGCGTGGCGGGGTACCAAGAGACCCAGTACTTC. Translating it yields CASSEGVAGYQETQYF. Looking up the rest from reference TRBV2 and TRBJ2-5 gives the full variable domain: EPEVTQTPSHQVTQMGQEVILRCVPISNHLYFYWYRQILGQKVEFLVSFYNNEISEKSEIFDDQFSVERPDGSNFTLKIRSTKLEDSAMYFCASSEGVAGYQETQYFGPGTRLLVL.

The chain couples TRBV25-1 to TRBJ1-4, with unresolved D. Looked up from germline, CDR1 is MGHDK and CDR2 is SYGVNS. The CDR3 spans 12 residues. Trimming took off 7 bases at V and 8 bases at J, with 11 bases between the two ends. This chain's CDR3 is CASKNVVEKLFF. CDR3 DNA: TGTGCCAGCAAAAATGTAGTCGAAAAACTGTTTTTT.

About this clone: The sample carries other DNA sequences with the same CDR3. This sequence joins TRBV18 and TRBJ1-1; possibly TRBD1 for D (5 bases). Germline CDR1 KGHSH, CDR2 LQKENI. Between the trimmed V and J ends, which lost 1 base and 3 bases, there was a span of 12 bases. The CDR3 is made up of 15 amino acids. CDR3 coding DNA: TGTGCCAGCTCACCACGGACGGGAGGGGACACTGAAGCTTTCTTT. It yields the protein CASSPRTGGDTEAFF.

The rearrangement uses TRBV2 and TRBJ1-2; weak D call: TRBD1 (5 bases). V was trimmed by 0 bases and J by 6 bases, leaving 11 bases between them. This CDR3 comprises 14 residues. Per the germline V gene, CDR1 is SNHLY and CDR2 is FYNNEI. This chain's CDR3 is CASSEARGENGYTF. DNA of the CDR3: TGTGCCAGCAGTGAAGCCCGGGGGGAGAATGGCTACACCTTC.

This clone was seen only a few times. The chain links TRBV7-2 to TRBJ2-2; D might be TRBD2 (5 bases). V was clipped by 3 bases and J by 2 bases, with 7 bases between them. There are 14 residues in the CDR3. Per germline, CDR1 SGHTA and CDR2 FQGNSA. The DNA for the CDR3 is TGTGCCAGCAGCTTCTGGACTAACACCGGGGAGCTGTTTTTT. Amino acid sequence: CASSFWTNTGELFF.

The J gene is TRBJ2-3, the V gene TRBV5-4; 7 bases line up with TRBD2. The V gene's germline CDR1 is SGHNT and CDR2 YYREEE (reference sequence). V gave up 6 bases and J gave up 2 bases; unmatched junction bases: 12. CDR3 size: 16 residues. In nucleotides, the CDR3 is TGTGCCAGCACCCCAAGGGGCCTAGCGGACACAGATACGCAGTATTTT. It encodes CASTPRGLADTDTQYF.

V is TRBV6-5 and J is TRBJ1-6; D call uncertain. Germline-derived CDR1 and CDR2 are MNHEY and SVGAGI. Trimming shortened V by 7 bases and J by 3 bases, and 10 bases separated the two germline ends. This CDR3 has 14 residues. The CDR3: CASKPSHYNSPLHF. The CDR3 DNA reads TGTGCCAGCAAGCCCTCCCACTATAATTCACCCCTCCACTTT.

J is TRBJ1-4 and V is TRBV2; 9 nucleotides agree with TRBD1. The J segment lost 7 bases and the V segment lost 6 bases, leaving 9 bases of the junction unmatched. Germline V gene data show CDR1 as SNHLY and CDR2 as FYNNEI. The CDR3 sequence is 15 residues long. CDR3 DNA sequence: TGTGCCAGCAGCACAGGGGGCGCGGGAAGTGAAAAACTGTTTTTT. It specifies CASSTGGAGSEKLFF.

This chain links TRBV3-1 (or the pseudogene TRBV3-2) with TRBJ2-2, with 8 bases lining up with TRBD2. Germline CDR1 LGHDT, CDR2 YNNKEL (reference sequence). There are 16 residues in the CDR3. J gave up 7 bases and V 0 bases, and 7 bases lay outside the gene matches. For the CDR3, the DNA is TGTGCCAGCAGCCAAGATCCAGCGGGGGCGGGCGGGGAGCTGTTTTTT. Its translation is CASSQDPAGAGGELFF.